This TCR beta chain emerged from a study of Graves' ophthalmopathy and Graves' hyperthyroidism. In this cohort's terms, stable hyperthyroidism meant no ophthalmopathy by 18 months of follow-up. The study's findings and limits: A model built from 13 signatures distinguished ophthalmopathy from stable hyperthyroidism with 87.88% sensitivity and approximately 80% specificity.

From RNA, the CDR3 regions of TCR beta chains were amplified and sequenced. Second-round multiplex PCR came after first-round RT-PCR with HTBI primers. Each CDR3 protein is one row after TCRdb ran MiXCR on the multiplex PCR reads. The table shows about 620,000 distinct CDR3 sequences, with over 20% occurring only once. This clonotype has ten or more counts. What it binds is unknown. At one end the junction does not follow the germline gene, possibly because of a read error. The CDR3 length is 15 residues. The germline V gene has CDR1 SGHRS and CDR2 YFSETQ. This sequence joins TRBV5-1 and TRBJ2-5, with unresolved D. This receptor was identified in a woman between 18 and 29 years old with stable Graves' hyperthyroidism. Some clones in this sample may be carry-over from other donors' samples. Specimen: peripheral blood. The CDR3 sequence: CASSLARVSQGTQYF. CDR3 nucleotide sequence: TGCGCCAGCAGCTTGGCTCGAGTTAGCCAAGGGACCCAGTACTTC.